Listed below are T cell receptor beta chains from one sample, sequenced in a study of spatial heterogeneity in lung cancer. TCRdb passed the 5' RACE reads through MiXCR, listing each CDR3 protein once. Among about 100,000 distinct CDR3 sequences listed, around 4.8% were seen once. The specimen comprised lung tumor tissue, sampled at surgery. The receptors shown here come from a male donor with early-stage non-small cell lung cancer. Both conserved end residues are part of each CDR3. The order of the fields is V gene, clone size, J gene, D gene, CDR3 protein, CDR3 DNA. The D gene is left open where the match is weak. A row's size may be missing; if present it is once, few, many or a size class.

TRBV5-1	many	TRBJ2-3	.	CASSINTDTQYF	TGCGCCAGCAGCATTAACACAGATACGCAGTATTTT
TRBV25-1	many	TRBJ2-3	.	CASSRPDTQYF	TGTGCCAGCTCAAGGCCAGATACGCAGTATTTT
TRBV7-8	many	TRBJ2-3	.	CASSLRPNRVADTQYF	TGTGCCAGCAGCTTACGGCCTAACAGGGTTGCAGATACGCAGTATTTT
TRBV28	.	TRBJ2-5	.	CASCHLRIGVGETQYF	TGTGCCAGCTGCCACCTCCGGATAGGGGTAGGAGAGACCCAGTACTTC
TRBV5-1	many	TRBJ2-5	TRBD1	CASSARTGQETQYF	TGCGCCAGCAGCGCAAGGACAGGGCAAGAGACCCAGTACTTC
TRBV28	many	TRBJ2-7	TRBD2	CASSPPSGRPAYEQYF	TGTGCCAGCAGTCCGCCTAGCGGGAGGCCCGCCTACGAGCAGTACTTC
TRBV20-1	.	TRBJ2-3	.	CSARPPATDTQYF	TGCAGTGCTAGGCCCCCCGCTACAGATACGCAGTATTTT
TRBV7-6	many	TRBJ1-4	.	CASSLNSWAEKLFF	TGTGCCAGCAGCTTAAATTCGTGGGCGGAAAAACTGTTTTTT
TRBV7-9	many	TRBJ1-5	.	CASSLQPGNQPQHF	TGTGCCAGCAGCTTACAACCCGGCAATCAGCCCCAGCATTTT
TRBV18	many	TRBJ2-3	.	CASSPDGTSTDTQYF	TGTGCCAGCTCACCCGATGGCACTAGCACAGATACGCAGTATTTT
TRBV12-5	many	TRBJ2-5	.	CASANGDRETQYF	TGTGCTAGTGCCAACGGGGACCGGGAGACCCAGTACTTC
TRBV3-1	few	TRBJ1-6	.	CASSWGISTTSPLHF	TGTGCCAGCAGCTGGGGAATCAGCACGACTTCACCCCTCCACTTT
TRBV7-2	.	TRBJ2-3	TRBD2	CASSLDLAGTTDTQYF	TGTGCCAGCAGCTTAGATTTAGCGGGGACCACAGATACGCAGTATTTT
TRBV6-1	many	TRBJ1-1	.	CASSEWSSVGTEAFF	TGTGCCAGCAGTGAATGGTCCTCCGTGGGCACTGAAGCTTTCTTT
TRBV5-5	many	TRBJ2-7	TRBD2	CASSLGLAGGTYEQYF	TGTGCCAGCAGCCTGGGACTAGCGGGAGGGACCTACGAGCAGTACTTC
TRBV24-1	few	TRBJ2-3	.	CATSDPSNSGDTQYF	TGTGCCACCAGTGATCCCAGTAACAGTGGAGATACGCAGTATTTT
TRBV5-1	few	TRBJ1-2	TRBD1	CASSRDRTRGYTF	TGCGCCAGCAGCAGGGACAGGACCCGTGGCTACACCTTC
TRBV5-1	.	TRBJ2-3	.	CASSTIAARAGDTQYF	TGCGCCAGCAGCACAATAGCGGCTCGAGCGGGAGATACGCAGTATTTT
TRBV27	many	TRBJ1-6	.	CASRSGDSPLHF	TGTGCCAGCAGGTCCGGGGATTCACCCCTCCACTTT
TRBV29-1	many	TRBJ1-1	TRBD1	CSGRRQGDTEAFF	TGCAGCGGTCGGAGACAGGGGGACACTGAAGCTTTCTTT
TRBV20-1	.	TRBJ2-3	.	CSATQQRSTDTQYF	TGCAGTGCTACACAACAGCGGAGCACAGATACGCAGTATTTT
TRBV7-2	many	TRBJ1-1	.	CASSSDPNTEAFF	TGTGCCAGCAGCTCCGACCCGAACACTGAAGCTTTCTTT
TRBV6-5	many	TRBJ2-7	.	CASSYSDPSGVYEQYF	TGTGCCAGCAGTTACAGTGACCCCTCAGGCGTCTACGAGCAGTACTTC
TRBV15	many	TRBJ1-4	.	CATSREQGENEKLFF	TGTGCCACCAGCAGAGAGCAGGGAGAAAATGAAAAACTGTTTTTT
TRBV27	.	TRBJ2-2	.	CASSLWRNTGELFF	TGTGCCAGCAGTTTATGGAGAAACACCGGGGAGCTGTTTTTT
TRBV27	many	TRBJ2-7	TRBD1	CASSLAGTGPYEQYF	TGTGCCAGCAGTCTAGCCGGGACAGGACCCTACGAGCAGTACTTC
TRBV7-7	.	TRBJ2-5	.	CASSLAASQETQYF	TGTGCCAGCAGCTTAGCGGCGTCCCAAGAGACCCAGTACTTC
TRBV3-1	.	TRBJ1-1	.	CASSHSTEAFF	TGTGCCAGCAGCCACAGCACTGAAGCTTTCTTT
TRBV10-1	many	TRBJ1-2	.	CASEAFHCGYTF	TGCGCCAGCGAAGCCTTCCACTGCGGCTACACCTTC
TRBV20-1	many	TRBJ1-1	.	CSARDLWGNSENTEAFF	TGCAGTGCTAGAGATCTCTGGGGGAACTCTGAGAACACTGAAGCTTTCTTT
TRBV10-2	many	TRBJ1-5	TRBD1	CASSTGQSNQPQHF	TGCGCCAGCAGCACGGGACAGAGCAATCAGCCCCAGCATTTT
TRBV10-1	.	TRBJ2-2	.	CATSTEATGELFF	TGCGCCACCTCGACGGAGGCTACCGGGGAGCTGTTTTTT
TRBV19	few	TRBJ2-7	TRBD1	CATTEDRGFYEQYF	TGTGCCACCACGGAGGACAGGGGGTTCTACGAGCAGTACTTC
TRBV5-1	.	TRBJ2-5	.	CASSLGGGGQETQYF	TGCGCCAGCAGCTTGGGCGGCGGCGGCCAGGAGACCCAGTACTTC
TRBV6-5	many	TRBJ2-7	.	CASSGRDEGFYEQYF	TGTGCCAGCAGTGGCCGGGACGAAGGATTCTACGAGCAGTACTTC
TRBV4-1	few	TRBJ2-5	.	CASSQLPKMETQYF	TGCGCCAGCAGCCAACTGCCCAAGATGGAGACCCAGTACTTC
TRBV5-1	many	TRBJ2-1	TRBD2	CASSSIGGAYNEQFF	TGCGCCAGCAGCTCGATCGGGGGGGCCTACAATGAGCAGTTCTTC
TRBV11-2	.	TRBJ1-1	.	CASSLGALKGVNTEAFF	TGTGCCAGCAGCTTAGGCGCGTTAAAAGGGGTGAACACTGAAGCTTTCTTT
TRBV3-1	.	TRBJ2-2	.	CASSLKRATSTGELFF	TGTGCCAGCAGCCTAAAACGGGCGACGAGCACCGGGGAGCTGTTTTTT
TRBV6-1	many	TRBJ1-1	.	CASSEWTVKAFF	TGTGCCAGCAGTGAATGGACAGTCAAGGCTTTCTTT
TRBV12-3/TRBV12-4	.	TRBJ1-2	.	CASSLYLGNRGNGYTF	TGTGCCAGCAGTTTATACCTGGGGAATAGGGGGAATGGCTACACCTTC
TRBV11-2	many	TRBJ2-7	.	CASSLYSEQYF	TGTGCCAGCAGCTTATATTCCGAGCAGTACTTC
TRBV6-2/TRBV6-3	few	TRBJ2-7	TRBD1	CASSYRTGGEQYF	TGTGCCAGCAGTTACAGGACAGGGGGCGAGCAGTACTTC
TRBV12-3/TRBV12-4	.	TRBJ2-1	TRBD2	CASRDTGLDWDEQFF	TGTGCCAGCAGAGACACAGGACTAGATTGGGATGAGCAGTTCTTC
TRBV20-1	many	TRBJ1-1	.	CSAPGAGGERAEAFF	TGCAGTGCCCCAGGGGCTGGTGGGGAAAGGGCTGAAGCTTTCTTT
TRBV6-1	many	TRBJ2-2	.	CASSDTVNEGELFF	TGTGCCAGCAGTGATACCGTGAATGAGGGGGAGCTGTTTTTT
TRBV3-1	.	TRBJ1-3	.	CASSVGSAGNTIYF	TGTGCCAGCAGCGTAGGGAGCGCTGGAAACACCATATATTTT
TRBV28	many	TRBJ2-5	.	CASSGRTQYF	TGTGCCAGCAGTGGGCGGACCCAGTACTTC
TRBV5-1	many	TRBJ2-1	TRBD2	CASSPPLAGNEQFF	TGCGCCAGCAGCCCCCCCCTAGCGGGCAATGAGCAGTTCTTC
TRBV7-9	many	TRBJ2-5	.	CASSLAAQETQYF	TGTGCCAGCAGCTTAGCAGCACAAGAGACCCAGTACTTC
TRBV9	few	TRBJ1-4	.	CASSANREDEKLFF	TGTGCCAGCAGCGCAAACAGGGAAGATGAAAAACTGTTTTTT
TRBV12-3/TRBV12-4	few	TRBJ2-1	.	CASSFPNRGNNEQFF	TGTGCCAGCAGTTTCCCCAACCGGGGAAACAATGAGCAGTTCTTC